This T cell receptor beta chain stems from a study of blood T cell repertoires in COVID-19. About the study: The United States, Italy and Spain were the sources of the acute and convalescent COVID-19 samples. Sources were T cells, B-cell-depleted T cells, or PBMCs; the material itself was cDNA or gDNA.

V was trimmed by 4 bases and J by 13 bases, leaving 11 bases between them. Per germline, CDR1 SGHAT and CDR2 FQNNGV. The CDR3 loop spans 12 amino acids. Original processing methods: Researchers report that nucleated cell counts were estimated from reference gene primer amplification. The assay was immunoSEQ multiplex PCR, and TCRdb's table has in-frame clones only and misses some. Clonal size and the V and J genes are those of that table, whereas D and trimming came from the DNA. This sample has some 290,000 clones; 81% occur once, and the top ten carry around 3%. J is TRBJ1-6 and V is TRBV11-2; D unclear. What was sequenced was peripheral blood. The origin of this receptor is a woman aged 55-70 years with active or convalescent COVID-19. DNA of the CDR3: TGTGCCAGCAGCTCCAGCGGGAGTCCCCTCCACTTT. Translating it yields CASSSSGSPLHF.